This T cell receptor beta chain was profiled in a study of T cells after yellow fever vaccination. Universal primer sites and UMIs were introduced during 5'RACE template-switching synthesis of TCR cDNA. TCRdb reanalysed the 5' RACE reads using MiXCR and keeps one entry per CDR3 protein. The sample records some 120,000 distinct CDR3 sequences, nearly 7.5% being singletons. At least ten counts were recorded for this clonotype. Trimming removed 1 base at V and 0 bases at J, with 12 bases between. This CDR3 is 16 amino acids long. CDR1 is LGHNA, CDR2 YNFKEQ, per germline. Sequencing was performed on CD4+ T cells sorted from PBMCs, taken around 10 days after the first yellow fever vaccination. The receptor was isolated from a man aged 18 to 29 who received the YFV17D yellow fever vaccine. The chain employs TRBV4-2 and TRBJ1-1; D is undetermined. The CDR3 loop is CASSQALSGVNTEAFF. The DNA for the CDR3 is TGTGCCAGCAGCCAAGCGCTCTCCGGGGTGAACACTGAAGCTTTCTTT.